This TCR beta chain was documented in a study of T cell repertoires in cytomegalovirus infection. This clonotype has more than one count but fewer than ten. TCRdb fed the reads into MiXCR, producing one record per CDR3 protein. The sample has under 600,000 distinct CDR3 sequences, 16% seen once. Material for sequencing was CD8+ T cells from PBMCs. The sequence was collected from a human donor in good health (CMV status not recorded). Some clones in this sample may be carry-over from other donors' samples.

The CDR3 spells CASSEGSSPTQYF. The CDR3 nucleotides read TGCGCCAGCAGTGAAGGGTCGAGTCCTACGCAGTATTTT. This chain links TRBV10-2 with TRBJ2-3; D gene unclear. CDR1 WSHSY and CDR2 SAAADI come from the germline V gene. There are 13 residues in the CDR3. Trimming left V 3 bases short and J 8 bases short, with 12 bases between.